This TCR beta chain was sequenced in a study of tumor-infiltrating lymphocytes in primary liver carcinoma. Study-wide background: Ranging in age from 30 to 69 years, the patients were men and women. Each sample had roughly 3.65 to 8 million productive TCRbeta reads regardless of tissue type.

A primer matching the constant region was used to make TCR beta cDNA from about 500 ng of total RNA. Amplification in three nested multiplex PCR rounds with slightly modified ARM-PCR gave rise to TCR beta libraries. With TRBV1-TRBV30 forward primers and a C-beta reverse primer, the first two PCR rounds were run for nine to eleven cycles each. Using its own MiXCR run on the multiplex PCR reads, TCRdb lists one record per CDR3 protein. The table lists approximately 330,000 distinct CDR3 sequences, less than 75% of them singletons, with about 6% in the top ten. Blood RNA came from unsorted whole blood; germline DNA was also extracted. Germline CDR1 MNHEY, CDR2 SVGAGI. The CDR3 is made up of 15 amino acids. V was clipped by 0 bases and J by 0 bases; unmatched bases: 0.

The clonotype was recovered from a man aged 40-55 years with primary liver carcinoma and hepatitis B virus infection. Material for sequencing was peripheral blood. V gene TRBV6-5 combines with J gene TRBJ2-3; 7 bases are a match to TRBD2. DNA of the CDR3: TGTGCCAGCAGTTACTCAGCGGGGAGCACAGATACGCAGTATTTT. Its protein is CASSYSAGSTDTQYF.